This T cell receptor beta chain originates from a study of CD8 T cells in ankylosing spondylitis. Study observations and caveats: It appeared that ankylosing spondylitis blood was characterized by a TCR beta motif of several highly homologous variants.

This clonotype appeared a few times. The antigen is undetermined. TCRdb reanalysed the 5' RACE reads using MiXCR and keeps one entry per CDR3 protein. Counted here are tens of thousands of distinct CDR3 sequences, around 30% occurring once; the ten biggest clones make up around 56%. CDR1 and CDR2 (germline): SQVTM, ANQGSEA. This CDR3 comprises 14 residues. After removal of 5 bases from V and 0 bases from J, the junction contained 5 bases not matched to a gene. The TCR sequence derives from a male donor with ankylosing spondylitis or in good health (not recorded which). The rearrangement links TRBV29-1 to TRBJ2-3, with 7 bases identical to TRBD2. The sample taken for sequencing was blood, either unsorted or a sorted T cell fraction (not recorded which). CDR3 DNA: TGCAGCGTTCGGCTAGCGGACAGCACAGATACGCAGTATTTT. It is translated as CSVRLADSTDTQYF.